The clone carrying this TCR beta chain was seen more than once but under ten times. These data originate in a study of blood T cell repertoires in COVID-19. Looking at the study overall: Samples of COVID-19 (acute and convalescent) were obtained from the United States, Italy and Spain. Sources were T cells, B-cell-depleted T cells, or PBMCs; the material itself was cDNA or gDNA.

Source study methods: Researchers report that nucleated cell counts were estimated from reference gene primer amplification. Assay: immunoSEQ multiplex PCR; the TCRdb copy retains only in-frame clones and omits some. V and J calls and clone size are as listed in that table; D and trimming were resolved from the DNA. The sample lists approximately 190,000 clones; 80% to 90% were seen once. The V gene end was trimmed by 4 bases and the J gene end by 4 bases; junction bases not matched to a gene: 8. The germline CDR1 and CDR2 sequences are MDHEN and SYDVKM. The CDR3 extends over 15 amino acids. Source material: peripheral blood. The sequence came from a human donor in a cohort sampled during active COVID-19. The chain employs TRBV28 and TRBJ1-1; 8 nucleotides line up with TRBD1. This CDR3 is CASSSTGTGSTEAFF. In nucleotides, the CDR3 is TGTGCCAGCAGTTCGACCGGGACAGGAAGCACTGAAGCTTTCTTT.